This entry is about one T cell receptor beta chain. The data originate from a study of blood T cell repertoires in COVID-19. Across the whole study: From the United States, Italy and Spain came samples of acute and convalescent COVID-19. T cells, B-cell-depleted T cells, or PBMCs supplied cDNA or gDNA.

In the original workflow: Estimation of nucleated cell counts was performed using reference gene primer amplification. Measured with immunoSEQ multiplex PCR; TCRdb has only the in-frame clones, and not every one. The D gene and trimming were derived from the DNA, and the V and J assignments and clone size from that table. The sample has some 100,000 clones; roughly nine tenths are singletons. CDR3 length equals 13 residues. Trimming pared 7 bases from V and 3 bases from J, leaving 12 bases between. V gene TRBV12-3 or TRBV12-4 combines with J gene TRBJ1-1, with TRBD1 as a possible D gene (5 bases). The sequenced sample consisted of peripheral blood. The receptor was derived from a man aged 50 to 60 with acute or convalescent COVID-19. CDR3 coding DNA: TGTGCCAGCACCGGGGGACGGGACACTGAAGCTTTCTTT. Translation gives CASTGGRDTEAFF.